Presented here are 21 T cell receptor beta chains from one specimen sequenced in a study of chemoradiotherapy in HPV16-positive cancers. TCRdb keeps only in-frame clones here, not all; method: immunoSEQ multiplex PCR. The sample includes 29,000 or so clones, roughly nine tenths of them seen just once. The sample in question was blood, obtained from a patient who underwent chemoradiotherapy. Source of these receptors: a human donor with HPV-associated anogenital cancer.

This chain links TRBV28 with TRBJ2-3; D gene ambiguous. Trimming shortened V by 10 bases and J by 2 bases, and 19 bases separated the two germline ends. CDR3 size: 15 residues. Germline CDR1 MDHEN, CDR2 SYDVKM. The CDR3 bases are TGTGCCACCTCGCGGCGGCCGACTTTCACAGATACGCAGTATTTT. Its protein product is CATSRRPTFTDTQYF.

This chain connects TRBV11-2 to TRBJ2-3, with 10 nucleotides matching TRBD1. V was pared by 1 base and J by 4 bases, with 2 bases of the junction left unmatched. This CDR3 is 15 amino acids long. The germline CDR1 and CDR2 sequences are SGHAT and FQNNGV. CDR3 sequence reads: CASSLVTGGADTQYF. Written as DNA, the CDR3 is TGTGCCAGCAGCTTAGTGACAGGGGGCGCAGATACGCAGTATTTT.

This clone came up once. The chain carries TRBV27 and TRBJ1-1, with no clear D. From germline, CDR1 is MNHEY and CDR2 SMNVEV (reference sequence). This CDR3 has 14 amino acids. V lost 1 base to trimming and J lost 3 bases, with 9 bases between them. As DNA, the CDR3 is TGTGCCAGCAGTTTATTGGGTGGGGACACTGAAGCTTTCTTT. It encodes CASSLLGGDTEAFF.

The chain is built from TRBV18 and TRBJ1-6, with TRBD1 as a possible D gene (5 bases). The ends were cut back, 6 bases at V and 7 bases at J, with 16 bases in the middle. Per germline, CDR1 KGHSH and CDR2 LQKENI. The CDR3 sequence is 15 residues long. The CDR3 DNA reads TGTGCCAGCTCCCAAGAGAGGGGATTCAATTCACCCCTCCACTTT. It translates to CASSQERGFNSPLHF.

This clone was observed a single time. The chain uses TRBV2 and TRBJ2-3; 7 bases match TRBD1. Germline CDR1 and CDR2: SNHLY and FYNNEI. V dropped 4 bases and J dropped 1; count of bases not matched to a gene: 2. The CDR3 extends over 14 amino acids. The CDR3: CASSVDRGTDTQYF. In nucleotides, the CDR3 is TGTGCCAGCAGTGTTGACAGGGGCACAGATACGCAGTATTTT.

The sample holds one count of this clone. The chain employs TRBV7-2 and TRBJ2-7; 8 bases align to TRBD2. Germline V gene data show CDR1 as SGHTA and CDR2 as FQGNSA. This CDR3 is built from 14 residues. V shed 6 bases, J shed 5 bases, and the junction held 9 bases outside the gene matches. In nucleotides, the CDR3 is TGTGCCAGCAGTTTACCGGGACTAGAGGACGAGCAGTACTTC. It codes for CASSLPGLEDEQYF.

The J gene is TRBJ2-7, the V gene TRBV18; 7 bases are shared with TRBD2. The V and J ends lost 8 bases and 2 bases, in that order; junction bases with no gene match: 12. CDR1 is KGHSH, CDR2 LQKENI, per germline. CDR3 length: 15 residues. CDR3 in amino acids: CASASRGVEAYEQYF. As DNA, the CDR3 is TGTGCCAGCGCATCCCGGGGGGTCGAGGCCTACGAGCAGTACTTC.

The CDR3 region has the DNA TGTGCCAGCAGCCCGGTTGGGGTAGCGGGCTGTGGGGGGCAAGAGACCCAGTACTTC. Residues: CASSPVGVAGCGGQETQYF. The chain carries TRBV11-3 and TRBJ2-5; 7 bases align to TRBD2. Per the germline V gene, CDR1 is SGHNT and CDR2 is YENEEA. The CDR3 has 19 amino acids. V shed 5 bases and J 2 bases; nucleotides not matched to a gene: 20.

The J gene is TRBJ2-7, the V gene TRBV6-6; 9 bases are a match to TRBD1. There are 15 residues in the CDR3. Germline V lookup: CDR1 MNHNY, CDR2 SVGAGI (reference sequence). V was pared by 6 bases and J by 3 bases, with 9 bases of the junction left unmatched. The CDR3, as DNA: TGTGCCAGCAGCCCACCGGGACAGGGACGCTACGAGCAGTACTTC. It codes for CASSPPGQGRYEQYF.

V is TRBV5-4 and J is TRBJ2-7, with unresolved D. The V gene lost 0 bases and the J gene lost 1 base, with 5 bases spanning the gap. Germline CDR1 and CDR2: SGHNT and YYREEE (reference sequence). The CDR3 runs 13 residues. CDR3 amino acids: CASSLVGSYEQYF. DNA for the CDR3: TGTGCCAGCAGCTTGGTTGGTTCCTACGAGCAGTACTTC.

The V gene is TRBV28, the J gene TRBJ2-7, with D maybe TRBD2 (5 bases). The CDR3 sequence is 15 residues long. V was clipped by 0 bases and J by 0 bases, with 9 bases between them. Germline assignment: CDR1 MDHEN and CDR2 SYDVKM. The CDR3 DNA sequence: TGTGCCAGCAGTTTATGGCGGAGGACCTCCTACGAGCAGTACTTC. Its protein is CASSLWRRTSYEQYF.

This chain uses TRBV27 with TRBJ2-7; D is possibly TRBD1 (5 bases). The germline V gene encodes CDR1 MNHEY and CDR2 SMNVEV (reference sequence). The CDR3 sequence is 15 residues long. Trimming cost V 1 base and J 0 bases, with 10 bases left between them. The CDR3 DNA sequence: TGTGCCAGCAGTTTATATACAGGCAGCTCCTACGAGCAGTACTTC. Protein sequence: CASSLYTGSSYEQYF.

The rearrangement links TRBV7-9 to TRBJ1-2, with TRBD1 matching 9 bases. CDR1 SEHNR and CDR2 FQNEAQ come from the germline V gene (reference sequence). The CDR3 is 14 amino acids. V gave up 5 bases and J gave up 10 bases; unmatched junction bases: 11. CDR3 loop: CASSTQRDRDVYTF. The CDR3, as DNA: TGTGCCAGCAGCACCCAGAGGGACAGGGATGTCTACACCTTC.

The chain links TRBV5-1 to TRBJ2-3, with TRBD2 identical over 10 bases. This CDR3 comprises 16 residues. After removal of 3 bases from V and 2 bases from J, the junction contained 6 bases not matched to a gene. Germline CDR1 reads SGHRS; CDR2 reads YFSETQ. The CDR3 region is CASSSLAGATTDTQYF. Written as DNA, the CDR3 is TGCGCCAGCAGCTCCCTAGCGGGGGCTACCACAGATACGCAGTATTTT.

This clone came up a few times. The CDR3 DNA reads TGTGCCAGCTCACCAACTGGTGGTTACACTGAAGCTTTCTTT. Translation: CASSPTGGYTEAFF. The V gene is TRBV18, the J gene TRBJ1-1; D gene unclear. CDR1 and CDR2 (germline): KGHSH, LQKENI. The CDR3 has 14 residues. V was pared by 2 bases and J by 3 bases, with 10 bases between.

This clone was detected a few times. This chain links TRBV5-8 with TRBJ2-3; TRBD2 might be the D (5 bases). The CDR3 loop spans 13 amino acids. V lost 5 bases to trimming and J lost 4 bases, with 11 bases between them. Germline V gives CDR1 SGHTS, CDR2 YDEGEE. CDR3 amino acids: CASSWEFADTQYF. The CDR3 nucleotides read TGTGCCAGCAGTTGGGAGTTTGCAGATACGCAGTATTTT.

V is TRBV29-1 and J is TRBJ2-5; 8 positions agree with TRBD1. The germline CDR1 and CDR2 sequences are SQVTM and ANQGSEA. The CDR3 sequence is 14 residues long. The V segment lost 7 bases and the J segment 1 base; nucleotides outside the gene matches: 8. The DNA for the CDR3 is TGCAGCGCCCGGCCGGACAGGGTCCAAGAGACCCAGTACTTC. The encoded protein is CSARPDRVQETQYF.

The CDR3 nucleotides read TGTGCCAGCAGCTTAGCGGGGGGGCGGACGAACACCGGGGAGCTGTTTTTT. As protein: CASSLAGGRTNTGELFF. The genes are TRBV11-2 and TRBJ2-2; 8 nucleotides match TRBD2. Germline V gene data show CDR1 as SGHAT and CDR2 as FQNNGV. The CDR3 is 17 amino acids. V was pared by 1 base and J by 0 bases, with 4 bases of the junction left unmatched. The full variable domain, with the rest looked up from reference TRBV11-2 and TRBJ2-2, is EAGVAQSPRYKIIEKRQSVAFWCNPISGHATLYWYQQILGQGPKLLIQFQNNGVVDDSQLPKDRFSAERLKGVDSTLKIQPAKLEDSAVYLCASSLAGGRTNTGELFFGEGSRLTVL.

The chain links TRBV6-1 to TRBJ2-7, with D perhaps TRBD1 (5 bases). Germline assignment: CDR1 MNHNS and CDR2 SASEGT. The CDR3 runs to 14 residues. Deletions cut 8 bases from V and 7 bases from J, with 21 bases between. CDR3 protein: CASSSGAELKEQYF. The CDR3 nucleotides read TGTGCCAGCTCCTCTGGGGCAGAACTAAAAGAGCAGTACTTC.

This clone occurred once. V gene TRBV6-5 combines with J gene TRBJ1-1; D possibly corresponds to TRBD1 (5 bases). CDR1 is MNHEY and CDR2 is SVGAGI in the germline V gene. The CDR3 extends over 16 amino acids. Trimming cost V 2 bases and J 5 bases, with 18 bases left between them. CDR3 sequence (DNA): TGTGCCAGCAGTTACCTTATGGGGGTGGGAGGAACTGAAGCTTTCTTT. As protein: CASSYLMGVGGTEAFF.

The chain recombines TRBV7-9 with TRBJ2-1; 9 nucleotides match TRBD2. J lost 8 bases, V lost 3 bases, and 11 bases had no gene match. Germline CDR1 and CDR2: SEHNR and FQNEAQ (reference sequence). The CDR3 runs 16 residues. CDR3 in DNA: TGTGCCAGCAGCTTTATCGGCGGGAGGGCAAACGATGAGCAGTTCTTC. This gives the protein CASSFIGGRANDEQFF.